The 12 T cell receptor beta chains below were found in one sample sequenced in a study of control samples from healthy donors and cancer patients. Profiling relied on immunoSEQ multiplex PCR, and the TCRdb table lists in-frame clones only, not all of them. The sample includes some 150,000 clones, roughly 93% of them seen just once. Sample: blood. These TCRs come from a man in his forties or fifties in good health.

The rearrangement joins TRBV3-1 (or the pseudogene TRBV3-2) to TRBJ2-3; D unresolved. Trimming left V 3 bases short and J 2 bases short, with 3 bases between. Looked up from germline, CDR1 is LGHDT and CDR2 is YNNKEL (reference sequence). The CDR3 sequence is 12 residues long. The CDR3 DNA follows: TGTGCCAGCAGCCATTCCACAGATACGCAGTATTTT. It yields the protein CASSHSTDTQYF.

The chain couples TRBV5-6 to TRBJ2-4; D is undetermined. The germline gives CDR1 SGHDT, CDR2 YYEEEE. V was shortened by 4 bases and J by 0 bases, with 14 bases between the two germline ends. The CDR3 runs to 16 residues. In nucleotides, the CDR3 is TGTGCCAGCAGCGCGCCCGGGCCTTTAGCCAAAAACATTCAGTACTTC. Protein sequence: CASSAPGPLAKNIQYF.

Points on this clone: The identical CDR3 is also encoded by other nucleotide sequences in the sample. The rearrangement joins TRBV7-2 to TRBJ1-2; no definite D call. Germline CDR1 reads SGHTA; CDR2 reads FQGNSA. The CDR3 extends over 16 amino acids. The V end was cut by 5 bases, the J end by 4 bases, with 20 bases between. CDR3 nucleotides: TGTGCCAGCAGCCCTACACCACAAGACCTCGCCTATGGCTACACCTTC. It encodes CASSPTPQDLAYGYTF.

The chain combines TRBV9 with TRBJ1-3; D may be TRBD1 (6 bases). Trimming pared 7 bases from V and 4 bases from J, leaving 12 bases between. The CDR3 contains 13 residues. The germline V gene has CDR1 SGDLS and CDR2 YYNGEE. This CDR3 is CASEQGSGNTIYF. CDR3 DNA: TGTGCCAGCGAGCAGGGGTCGGGAAACACCATATATTTT.

The gene calls are TRBV5-1 and TRBJ2-7, with D possibly matching TRBD1 (6 bases). Germline-derived CDR1 and CDR2 are SGHRS and YFSETQ. The V gene lost 5 bases and the J gene lost 2 bases, with 11 bases spanning the gap. The CDR3 extends over 13 amino acids. The CDR3: CASRDSGPYEQYF. The CDR3 DNA sequence: TGCGCCAGCAGGGACAGTGGGCCCTACGAGCAGTACTTC.

The chain recombines TRBV19 with TRBJ2-1; 7 bases are shared with TRBD1. The germline V gene has CDR1 LNHDA and CDR2 SQIVND (reference sequence). Trimming removed 6 bases from V and 8 bases from J; junction bases left unmatched: 13. CDR3 length equals 15 residues. Here the CDR3 reads CASRRAGGTADEQFF. CDR3 bases: TGTGCCAGTAGGAGGGCAGGGGGTACGGCGGATGAGCAGTTCTTC.

The chain employs TRBV4-1 and TRBJ1-1, with 7 bases lining up with TRBD1. The CDR3 spans 19 residues. Germline V gives CDR1 MGHRA, CDR2 YSYEKL. The V and J ends lost 1 base and 5 bases, in that order; junction bases with no gene match: 19. DNA of the CDR3: TGCGCCAGCAGCCAAGCCGGGGGCCGACAGGGACGAGTGGGGACTGAAGCTTTCTTT. It translates to CASSQAGGRQGRVGTEAFF.

The chain has TRBV28 and TRBJ1-1; no clear D. The CDR3 extends over 14 amino acids. The V and J ends lost 3 bases and 0 bases respectively, with 8 bases between them. Germline lookup yields CDR1 MDHEN and CDR2 SYDVKM. The CDR3 loop reads CASSFVTMNTEAFF. In nucleotides, the CDR3 is TGTGCCAGCAGTTTCGTCACAATGAACACTGAAGCTTTCTTT.

This clone came up once. The V gene is TRBV5-1, the J gene TRBJ2-1; D may match TRBD1 or TRBD2 (6 bases each). The CDR3 consists of 15 residues. V dropped 4 bases and J dropped 0 bases, with 11 bases sitting between them. CDR1 SGHRS and CDR2 YFSETQ come from the germline V gene. The chain's CDR3 is CASSGGGSSYNEQFF. As DNA, the CDR3 is TGCGCCAGCAGCGGAGGGGGGAGCTCCTACAATGAGCAGTTCTTC.

The chain links TRBV9 to TRBJ2-2, with a possible D match to TRBD1 (7 bases). The CDR3 runs to 15 residues. Trimming took off 3 bases at V and 5 bases at J, with 14 bases between the two ends. In germline, CDR1 is SGDLS, CDR2 YYNGEE. CDR3 nucleotides: TGTGCCAGCAGCGAGACACCAGGGGGGACCGGGGAGCTGTTTTTT. Amino acid sequence: CASSETPGGTGELFF.

This clone was observed once. The DNA of the CDR3 is TGTGCCAGCAGCTCTACGGGAGCCCCCTACGAGCAGTACTTC. This gives the protein CASSSTGAPYEQYF. The chain couples TRBV3-1 (or the pseudogene TRBV3-2) to TRBJ2-7, with a tentative D call TRBD2 (6 bases). The CDR3 covers 14 residues. Trimming removed 5 bases at V and 2 bases at J, with 13 bases between. CDR1 LGHDT and CDR2 YNNKEL come from the germline V gene (reference sequence).

This clone was seen once. The genes are TRBV15 and TRBJ1-5; unclear D gene. The CDR3 has 12 residues. The V gene lost 0 bases and the J gene lost 9 bases, with 6 bases spanning the gap. Germline loops: CDR1 LNHNV, CDR2 YYDKDF (reference sequence). The CDR3 DNA reads as TGTGCCACCAGCAGAGAGATTGGGCCCCAGCATTTT. It encodes CATSREIGPQHF. Full variable domain (missing parts from reference TRBV15 and TRBJ1-5): DAMVIQNPRYQVTQFGKPVTLSCSQTLNHNVMYWYQQKSSQAPKLLFHYYDKDFNNEADTPDNFQSRRPNTSFCFLDIRSPGLGDTAMYLCATSREIGPQHFGDGTRLSIL.